The clone carrying this T cell receptor beta chain was seen just once. This sample is part of a study of blood T cell repertoires in COVID-19. Study details: Sample material is recorded as cDNA or gDNA derived from T cells, B-cell-depleted T cells, or PBMCs.

This CDR3 contains 13 residues. Germline V gives CDR1 MNHEY, CDR2 SVGEGT. The V gene lost 6 bases and the J gene lost 6 bases, with 11 bases spanning the gap. Original processing notes: Quantification of nucleated cells was approximated via reference gene primer amplification. Profiling relied on immunoSEQ multiplex PCR, and the TCRdb table lists in-frame clones only, not all of them. V and J calls plus clone size are reproduced from that table; the DNA served to infer D and trimming. The table includes around 170,000 clones, about 80% detected once. Those designated as exposed participants met a COVID-19 case within 2 weeks before study entry.

The rearrangement uses TRBV6-2 or TRBV6-3 and TRBJ2-2; D not certain. The clonotype comes from a man aged 55 to 70 who had been exposed to COVID-19. What was sequenced was PBMCs or T cells enriched from blood (not recorded which). CDR3 coding DNA: TGTGCCAGCAGCCCCATAGCTCCCGGGGAGCTGTTTTTT. Protein product: CASSPIAPGELFF.